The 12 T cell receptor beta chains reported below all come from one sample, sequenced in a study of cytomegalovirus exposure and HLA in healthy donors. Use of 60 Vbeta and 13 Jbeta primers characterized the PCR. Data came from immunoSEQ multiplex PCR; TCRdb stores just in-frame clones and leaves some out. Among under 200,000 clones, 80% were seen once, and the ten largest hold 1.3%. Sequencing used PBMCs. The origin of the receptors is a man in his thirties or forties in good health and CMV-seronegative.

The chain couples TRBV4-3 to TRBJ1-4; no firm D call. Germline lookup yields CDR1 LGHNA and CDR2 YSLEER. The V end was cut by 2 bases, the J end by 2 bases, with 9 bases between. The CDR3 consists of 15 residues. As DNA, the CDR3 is TGCGCCAGCAGCCAACATCAGAAGACTAATGAAAAACTGTTTTTT. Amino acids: CASSQHQKTNEKLFF.

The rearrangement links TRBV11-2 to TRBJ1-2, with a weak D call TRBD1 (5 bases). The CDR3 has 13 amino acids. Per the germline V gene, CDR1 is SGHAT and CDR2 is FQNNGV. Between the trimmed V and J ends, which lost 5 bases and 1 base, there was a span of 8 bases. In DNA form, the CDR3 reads TGTGCCAGCAGCACGCAGGGTAACTATGGCTACACCTTC. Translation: CASSTQGNYGYTF. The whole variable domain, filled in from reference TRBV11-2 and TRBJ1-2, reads EAGVAQSPRYKIIEKRQSVAFWCNPISGHATLYWYQQILGQGPKLLIQFQNNGVVDDSQLPKDRFSAERLKGVDSTLKIQPAKLEDSAVYLCASSTQGNYGYTFGSGTRLTVV.

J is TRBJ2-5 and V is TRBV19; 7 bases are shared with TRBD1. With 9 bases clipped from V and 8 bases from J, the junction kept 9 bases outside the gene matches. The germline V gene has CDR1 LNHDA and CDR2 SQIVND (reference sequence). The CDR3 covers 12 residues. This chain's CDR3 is CASGSGQLTQYF. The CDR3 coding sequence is TGTGCCAGCGGATCGGGACAGCTTACCCAGTACTTC.

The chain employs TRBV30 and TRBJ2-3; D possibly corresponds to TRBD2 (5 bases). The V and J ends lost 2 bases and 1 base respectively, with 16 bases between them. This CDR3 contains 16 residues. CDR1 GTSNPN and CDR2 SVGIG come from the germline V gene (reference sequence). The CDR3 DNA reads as TGTGCCTGGAGTTTTATTCTCGGGGTTCGCACAGATACGCAGTATTTT. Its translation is CAWSFILGVRTDTQYF.

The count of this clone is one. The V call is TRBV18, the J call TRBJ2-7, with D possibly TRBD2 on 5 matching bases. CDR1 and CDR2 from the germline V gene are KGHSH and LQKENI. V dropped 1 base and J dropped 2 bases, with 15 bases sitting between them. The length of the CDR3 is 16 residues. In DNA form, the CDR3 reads TGTGCCAGCTCACCACTGGACCTACCCGGGACCTACGAGCAGTACTTC. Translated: CASSPLDLPGTYEQYF. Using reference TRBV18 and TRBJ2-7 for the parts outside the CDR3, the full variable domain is NAGVMQNPRHLVRRRGQEARLRCSPMKGHSHVYWYRQLPEEGLKFMVYLQKENIIDESGMPKERFSAEFPKEGPSILRIQQVVRGDSAAYFCASSPLDLPGTYEQYFGPGTRLTVT.

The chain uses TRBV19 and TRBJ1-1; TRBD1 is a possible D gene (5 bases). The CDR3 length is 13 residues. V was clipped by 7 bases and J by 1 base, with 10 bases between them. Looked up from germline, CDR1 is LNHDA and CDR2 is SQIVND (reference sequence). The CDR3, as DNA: TGTGCCAGTACTGCCAGGGCGAACACTGAAGCTTTCTTT. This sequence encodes CASTARANTEAFF.

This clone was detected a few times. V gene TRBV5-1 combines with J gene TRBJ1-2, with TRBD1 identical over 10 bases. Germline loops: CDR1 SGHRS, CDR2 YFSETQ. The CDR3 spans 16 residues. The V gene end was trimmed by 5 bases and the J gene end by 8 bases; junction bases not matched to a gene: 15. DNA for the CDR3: TGCGCCAGCAGTCCTCCCGACGGGACAGGGGTTTTGGGCTACACCTTC. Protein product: CASSPPDGTGVLGYTF.

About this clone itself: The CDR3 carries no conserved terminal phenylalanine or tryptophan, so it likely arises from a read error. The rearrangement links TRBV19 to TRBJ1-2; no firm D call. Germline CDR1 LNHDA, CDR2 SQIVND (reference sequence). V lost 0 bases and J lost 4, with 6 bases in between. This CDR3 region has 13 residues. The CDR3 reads CASSIDGVYGYTY. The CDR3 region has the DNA TGTGCCAGTAGTATAGACGGGGTCTATGGCTACACCTAC.

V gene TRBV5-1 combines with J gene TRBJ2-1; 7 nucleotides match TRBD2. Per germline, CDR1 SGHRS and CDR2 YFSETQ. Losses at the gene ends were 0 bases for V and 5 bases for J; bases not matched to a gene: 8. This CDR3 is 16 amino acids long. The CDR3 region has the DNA TGCGCCAGCAGCTTGGGGGAAGGGAGGGTGGACAATGAGCAGTTCTTC. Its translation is CASSLGEGRVDNEQFF.

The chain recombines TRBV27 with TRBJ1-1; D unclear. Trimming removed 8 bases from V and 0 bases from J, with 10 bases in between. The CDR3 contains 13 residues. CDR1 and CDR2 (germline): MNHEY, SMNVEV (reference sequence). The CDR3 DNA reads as TGTGCCAGCTTAGAGAACCTGAACACTGAAGCTTTCTTT. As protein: CASLENLNTEAFF.

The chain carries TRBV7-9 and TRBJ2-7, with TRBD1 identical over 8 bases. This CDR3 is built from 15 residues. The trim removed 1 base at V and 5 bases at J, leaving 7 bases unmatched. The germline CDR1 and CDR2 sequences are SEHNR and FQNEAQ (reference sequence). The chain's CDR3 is CASSLGLGQGDEQYF. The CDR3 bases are TGTGCCAGCAGCTTAGGACTCGGACAGGGTGACGAGCAGTACTTC.

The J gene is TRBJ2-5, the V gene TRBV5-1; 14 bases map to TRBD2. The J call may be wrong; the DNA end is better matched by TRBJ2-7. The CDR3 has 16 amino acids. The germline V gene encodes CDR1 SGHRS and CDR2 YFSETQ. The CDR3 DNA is TGCGCCAGCAGCACGGGACTAGCGGGAGTGGTCTACGAGCAGTACTTC. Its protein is CASSTGLAGVVYEQYF.